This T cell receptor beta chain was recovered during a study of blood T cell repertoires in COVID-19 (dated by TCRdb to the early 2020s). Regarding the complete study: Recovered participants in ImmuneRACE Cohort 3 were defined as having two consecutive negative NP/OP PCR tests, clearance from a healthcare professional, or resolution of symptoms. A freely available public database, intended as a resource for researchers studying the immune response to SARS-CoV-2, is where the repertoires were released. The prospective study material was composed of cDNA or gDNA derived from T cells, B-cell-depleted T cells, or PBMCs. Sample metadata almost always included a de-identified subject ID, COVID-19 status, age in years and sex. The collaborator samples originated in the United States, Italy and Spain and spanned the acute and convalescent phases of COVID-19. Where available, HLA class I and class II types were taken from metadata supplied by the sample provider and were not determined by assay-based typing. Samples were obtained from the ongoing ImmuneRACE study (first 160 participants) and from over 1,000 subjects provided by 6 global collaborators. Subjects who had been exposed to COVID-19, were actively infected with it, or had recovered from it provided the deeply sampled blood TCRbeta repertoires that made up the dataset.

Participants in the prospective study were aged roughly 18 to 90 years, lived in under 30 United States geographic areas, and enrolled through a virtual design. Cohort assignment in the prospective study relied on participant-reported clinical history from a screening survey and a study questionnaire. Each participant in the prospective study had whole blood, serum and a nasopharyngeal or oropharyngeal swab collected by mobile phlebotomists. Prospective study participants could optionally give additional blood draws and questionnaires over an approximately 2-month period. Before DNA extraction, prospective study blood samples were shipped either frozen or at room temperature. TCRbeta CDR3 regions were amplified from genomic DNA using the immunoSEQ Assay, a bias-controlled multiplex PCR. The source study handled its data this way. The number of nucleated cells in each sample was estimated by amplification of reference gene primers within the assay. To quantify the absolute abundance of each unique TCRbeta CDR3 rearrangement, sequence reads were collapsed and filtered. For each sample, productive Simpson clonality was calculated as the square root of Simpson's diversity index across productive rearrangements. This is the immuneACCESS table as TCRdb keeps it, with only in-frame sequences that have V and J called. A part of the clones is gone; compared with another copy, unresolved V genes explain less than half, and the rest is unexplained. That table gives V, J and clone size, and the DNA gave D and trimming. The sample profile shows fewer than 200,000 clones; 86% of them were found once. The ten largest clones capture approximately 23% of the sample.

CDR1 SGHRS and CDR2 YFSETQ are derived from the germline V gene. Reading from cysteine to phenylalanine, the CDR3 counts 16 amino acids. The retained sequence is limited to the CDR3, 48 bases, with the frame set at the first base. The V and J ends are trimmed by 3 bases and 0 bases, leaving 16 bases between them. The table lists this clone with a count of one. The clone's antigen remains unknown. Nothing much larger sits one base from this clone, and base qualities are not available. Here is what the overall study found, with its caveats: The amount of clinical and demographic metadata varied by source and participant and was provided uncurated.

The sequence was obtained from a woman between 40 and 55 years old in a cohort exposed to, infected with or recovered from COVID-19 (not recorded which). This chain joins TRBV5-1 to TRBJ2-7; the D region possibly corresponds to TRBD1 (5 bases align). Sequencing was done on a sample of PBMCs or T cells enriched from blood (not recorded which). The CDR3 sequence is CASSSGPQGISYEQYF. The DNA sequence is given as TGCGCCAGCAGCTCCGGCCCCCAGGGCATCTCCTACGAGCAGTACTTC.